This T cell receptor beta chain is drawn from a study of response to subunit inactivated influenza vaccine. Study-wide points: That few new T cells are recruited by each seasonal influenza vaccination was the authors' suggestion.

Trimming stripped 7 bases from V and 5 bases from J, with 14 bases between. CDR1 MGHDK and CDR2 SYGVNS come from the germline V gene. This CDR3 contains 13 residues. Using its own MiXCR run on the RT-PCR reads, TCRdb lists one record per CDR3 protein. The sample records 560,000 or so distinct CDR3 sequences, 7.6% being singletons. In its sample, this clonotype was seen a few times. Antigen specificity is unknown. The sequencing used PBMCs from blood, collected around 25 months after vaccination. The receptor was derived from a man between 50 and 70 years old who received an inactivated influenza vaccine. This sequence joins TRBV25-1 and TRBJ2-5; a possible D gene is TRBD1 (5 bases). The CDR3 DNA follows: TGTGCCAGCAATTACAGGACCGGGGAGACCCAGTACTTC. Its protein product is CASNYRTGETQYF.